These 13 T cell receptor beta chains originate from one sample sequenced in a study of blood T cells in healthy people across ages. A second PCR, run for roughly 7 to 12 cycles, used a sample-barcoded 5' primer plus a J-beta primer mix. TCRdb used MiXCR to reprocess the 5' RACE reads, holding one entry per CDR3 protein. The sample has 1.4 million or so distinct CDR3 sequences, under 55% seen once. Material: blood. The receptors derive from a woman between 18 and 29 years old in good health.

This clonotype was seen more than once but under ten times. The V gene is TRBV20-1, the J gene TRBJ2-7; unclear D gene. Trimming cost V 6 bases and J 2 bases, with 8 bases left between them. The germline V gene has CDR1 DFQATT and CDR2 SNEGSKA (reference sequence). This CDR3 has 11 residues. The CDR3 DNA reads TGCAGTGCCGCTCGGGCCTACGAGCAGTACTTC. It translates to CSAARAYEQYF.

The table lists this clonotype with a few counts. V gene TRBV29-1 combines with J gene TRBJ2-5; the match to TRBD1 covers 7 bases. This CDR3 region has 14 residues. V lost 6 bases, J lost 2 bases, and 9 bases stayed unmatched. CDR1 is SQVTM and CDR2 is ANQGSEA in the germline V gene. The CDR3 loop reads CSVARRDSQETQYF. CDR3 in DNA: TGCAGCGTCGCGCGCCGGGACAGTCAAGAGACCCAGTACTTC.

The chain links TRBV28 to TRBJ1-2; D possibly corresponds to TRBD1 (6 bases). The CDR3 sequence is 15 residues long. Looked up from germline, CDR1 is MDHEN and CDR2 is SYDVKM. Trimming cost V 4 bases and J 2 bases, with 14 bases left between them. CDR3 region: CASSWNREKNYGYTF. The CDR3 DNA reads TGTGCCAGCAGTTGGAACAGGGAGAAGAACTATGGCTACACCTTC.

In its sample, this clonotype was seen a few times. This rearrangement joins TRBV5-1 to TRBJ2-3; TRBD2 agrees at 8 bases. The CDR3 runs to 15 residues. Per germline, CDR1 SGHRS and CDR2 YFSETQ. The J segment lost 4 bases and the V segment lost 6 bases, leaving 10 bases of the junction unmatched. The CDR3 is CASNLLAAGSDTQYF. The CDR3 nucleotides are TGCGCCAGCAACCTACTAGCGGCCGGATCAGATACGCAGTATTTT.

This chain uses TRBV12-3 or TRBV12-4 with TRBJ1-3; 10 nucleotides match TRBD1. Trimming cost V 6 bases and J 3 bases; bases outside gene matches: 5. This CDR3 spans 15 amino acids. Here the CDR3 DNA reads TGTGCCAGCAGCTCGACAGGGGGCCGTGGAAACACCATATATTTT. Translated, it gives CASSSTGGRGNTIYF.

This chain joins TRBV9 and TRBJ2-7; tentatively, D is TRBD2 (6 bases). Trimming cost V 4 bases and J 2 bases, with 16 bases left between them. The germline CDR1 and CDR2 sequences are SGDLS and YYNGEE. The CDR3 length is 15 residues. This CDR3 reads CASSRELSGTYEQYF. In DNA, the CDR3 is TGTGCCAGCAGCCGGGAGCTCTCGGGGACCTACGAGCAGTACTTC.

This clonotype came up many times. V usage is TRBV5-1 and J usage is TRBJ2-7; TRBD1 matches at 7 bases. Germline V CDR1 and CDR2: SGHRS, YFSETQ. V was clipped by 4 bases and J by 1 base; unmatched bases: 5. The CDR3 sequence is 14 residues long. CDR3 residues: CASSREGQSYEQYF. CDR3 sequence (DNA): TGCGCCAGCAGCAGAGAGGGACAGTCCTACGAGCAGTACTTC.

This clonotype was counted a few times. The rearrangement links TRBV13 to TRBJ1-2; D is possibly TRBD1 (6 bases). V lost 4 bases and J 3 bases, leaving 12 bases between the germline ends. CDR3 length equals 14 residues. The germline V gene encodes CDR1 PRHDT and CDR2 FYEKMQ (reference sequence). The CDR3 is CASSSAGTHYGYTF. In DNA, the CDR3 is TGTGCCAGCAGCTCTGCCGGGACACACTATGGCTACACCTTC. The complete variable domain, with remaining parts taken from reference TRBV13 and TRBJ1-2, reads AAGVIQSPRHLIKEKRETATLKCYPIPRHDTVYWYQQGPGQDPQFLISFYEKMQSDKGSIPDRFSAQQFSDYHSELNMSSLELGDSALYFCASSSAGTHYGYTFGSGTRLTVV.

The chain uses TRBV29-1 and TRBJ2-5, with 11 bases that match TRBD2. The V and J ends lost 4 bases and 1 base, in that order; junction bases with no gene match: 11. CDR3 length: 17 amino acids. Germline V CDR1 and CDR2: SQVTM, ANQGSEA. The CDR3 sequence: CSVAGTGLAGFQETQYF. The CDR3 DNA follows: TGCAGCGTTGCCGGGACAGGACTAGCGGGTTTCCAAGAGACCCAGTACTTC.

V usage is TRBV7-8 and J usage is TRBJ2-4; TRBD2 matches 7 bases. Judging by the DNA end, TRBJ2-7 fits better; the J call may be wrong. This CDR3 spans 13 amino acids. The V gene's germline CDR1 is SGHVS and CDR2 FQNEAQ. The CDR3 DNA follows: TGTGCCAGCACCCCGGGGACTACCCTCGAGCAGTACTTC. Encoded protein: CASTPGTTLEQYF.

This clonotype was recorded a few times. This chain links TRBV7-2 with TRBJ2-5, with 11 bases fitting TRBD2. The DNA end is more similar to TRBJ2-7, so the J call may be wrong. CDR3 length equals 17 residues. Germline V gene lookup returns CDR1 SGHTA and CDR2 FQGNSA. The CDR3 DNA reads TGTGCCAGCAGCTTTTCCTCGACTAGCGGGATCCCTTACGAGCAGTACTTC. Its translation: CASSFSSTSGIPYEQYF.

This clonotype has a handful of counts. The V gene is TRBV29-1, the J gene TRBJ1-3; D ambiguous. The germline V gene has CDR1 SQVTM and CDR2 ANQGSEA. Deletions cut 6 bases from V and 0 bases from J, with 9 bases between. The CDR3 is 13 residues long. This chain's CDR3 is CSVSGRSGNTIYF. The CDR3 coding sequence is TGCAGCGTCAGTGGACGCTCTGGAAACACCATATATTTT.

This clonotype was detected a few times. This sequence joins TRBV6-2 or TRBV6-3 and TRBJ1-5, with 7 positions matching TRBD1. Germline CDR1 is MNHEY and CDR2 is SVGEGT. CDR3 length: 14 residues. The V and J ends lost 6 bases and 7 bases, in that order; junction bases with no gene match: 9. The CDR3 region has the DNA TGTGCCAGCAGCTACAGGGGAGAGGAACAGCCCCAGCATTTT. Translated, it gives CASSYRGEEQPQHF.